The 19 T cell receptor beta chains presented below share a single source sample, sequenced in a study of beta chain features in type 1 diabetes. The antigens for these receptors are not known. The investigators reverse transcribed all of the isolated RNA, so they sequenced expressed TCRB transcripts. TCRdb's table, derived via immunoSEQ multiplex PCR, lists solely in-frame clones and lacks some. The sample has 630,000 or so clones, about 14% seen once. Study-wide findings and caveats: Significant though moderate, a shortening of TCRB CDR3s appeared in all four CD4+ subsets of Type 1 diabetes patients.

Sequenced input: naive CD4+ T cells from blood. The receptors were sampled from a man aged 18 to 29 with type 1 diabetes.

This clone has more than one count but fewer than ten. V is TRBV2 and J is TRBJ1-2; no reliable D call. Per the germline V gene, CDR1 is SNHLY and CDR2 is FYNNEI. With 3 bases removed from V and 7 bases from J, the gap between germline ends came to 12 bases. There are 13 residues in the CDR3. CDR3 sequence: CASSDIASGGYTF. CDR3 nucleotides: TGTGCCAGCAGTGATATAGCATCAGGTGGCTACACCTTC.

This clone occurred a few times. The V gene is TRBV7-9, the J gene TRBJ1-1; D uncertain. Trimming took off 5 bases at V and 5 bases at J, with 15 bases between the two ends. Germline CDR1 reads SEHNR; CDR2 reads FQNEAQ (reference sequence). This CDR3 is built from 14 residues. The CDR3 DNA follows: TGTGCCAGCAGCCTCGACCCGGGGAGGACTGAAGCTTTCTTT. It translates to CASSLDPGRTEAFF.

This clone turned up a few times. The chain joins TRBV29-1 to TRBJ1-1, with D possibly TRBD1 on 5 matching bases. This CDR3 spans 13 amino acids. V lost 6 bases, J lost 7 bases, and 18 bases lay in between. Germline CDR1 reads SQVTM; CDR2 reads ANQGSEA. The CDR3 DNA is TGCAGCGTGATCCCTGCAGCTCAGGGTGAAGCTTTCTTT. Protein sequence: CSVIPAAQGEAFF.

This clone was seen only a few times. The rearrangement uses TRBV16 and TRBJ2-5; D is possibly TRBD1 (5 bases). Germline assignment: CDR1 KGHSY and CDR2 FQNENV. The CDR3 contains 16 residues. V was clipped by 4 bases and J by 3 bases, with 18 bases between them. In DNA, the CDR3 is TGTGCCAGCAGCCCGGGCAGAGGCAGGGCGAAAGAGACCCAGTACTTC. It codes for CASSPGRGRAKETQYF.

Details on this clone: Other DNA sequences in the sample encode the same CDR3. J is TRBJ1-5 and V is TRBV30; weak D call: TRBD1 (5 bases). The CDR3 is 15 amino acids. Per the germline V gene, CDR1 is GTSNPN and CDR2 is SVGIG (reference sequence). Deletions cut 1 base from V and 4 bases from J, with 14 bases between. The CDR3 DNA reads as TGTGCCTGGAGTGGGCCGGGCGAGGGGAATCAGCCCCAGCATTTT. Translated, it gives CAWSGPGEGNQPQHF.

This sequence joins TRBV18 and TRBJ1-2; 9 nucleotides align to TRBD1. CDR1 KGHSH and CDR2 LQKENI come from the germline V gene. Trimming cost V 1 base and J 6 bases; bases outside gene matches: 3. The length of the CDR3 is 14 residues. CDR3 nucleotides: TGTGCCAGCTCACCACGACAGGGGGTAGATGGCTACACCTTC. Translated: CASSPRQGVDGYTF. The complete variable domain, with remaining parts taken from reference TRBV18 and TRBJ1-2, reads NAGVMQNPRHLVRRRGQEARLRCSPMKGHSHVYWYRQLPEEGLKFMVYLQKENIIDESGMPKERFSAEFPKEGPSILRIQQVVRGDSAAYFCASSPRQGVDGYTFGSGTRLTVV.

Only a few counts were recorded for this clone. The chain couples TRBV6-1 to TRBJ1-4; D may be TRBD1 (6 bases). The CDR3 has 12 residues. The V gene's germline CDR1 is MNHNS and CDR2 SASEGT. The CDR3 coding sequence is TGTGCAGGACGAGGGGGAAGTGAAAAACTGTTTTTT. Translating it yields CAGRGGSEKLFF.

CDR3 coding DNA: TGTGCCAGCAGCTCCAACCGACTAGCGGGCTACCAAGAGACCCAGTACTTC. As protein: CASSSNRLAGYQETQYF. V gene TRBV7-8 combines with J gene TRBJ2-5; 10 nucleotides match TRBD2. The CDR3 sequence is 17 residues long. Trimming removed 4 bases from V and 0 bases from J; junction bases left unmatched: 8. From germline, CDR1 is SGHVS and CDR2 FQNEAQ.

The chain couples TRBV15 to TRBJ2-1; TRBD2 matches at 8 bases. The CDR3 runs 15 residues. Looked up from germline, CDR1 is LNHNV and CDR2 is YYDKDF (reference sequence). The J segment lost 7 bases and the V segment lost 2 bases, leaving 7 bases of the junction unmatched. The CDR3 region is CATSRPTGGTNEQFF. The CDR3 bases are TGTGCCACCAGCAGACCTACGGGGGGGACAAATGAGCAGTTCTTC.

This clone was observed a few times. The rearrangement uses TRBV18 and TRBJ2-3; D might be TRBD1 (5 bases). Germline CDR1 reads KGHSH; CDR2 reads LQKENI. Trimming stripped 2 bases from V and 2 bases from J, with 8 bases between. The length of the CDR3 is 14 residues. The DNA of the CDR3 is TGTGCCAGCTCACCATTAGGGGACACAGATACGCAGTATTTT. This codes for CASSPLGDTDTQYF.

The chain recombines TRBV11-2 with TRBJ1-1; possibly TRBD1 for D (5 bases). The length of the CDR3 is 14 residues. Per germline, CDR1 SGHAT and CDR2 FQNNGV. The germline V and J ends were trimmed by 1 base and 4 bases, with 10 bases remaining between them. This CDR3 is CASSLGQPFTEAFF. The CDR3, as DNA: TGTGCCAGCAGCTTAGGACAGCCGTTCACTGAAGCTTTCTTT.

This clone was detected a few times. The chain couples TRBV30 to TRBJ1-1, with 7 nucleotides matching TRBD1. Unmatched junction bases numbered 3, after V lost 2 bases and J lost 3 bases. This CDR3 has 13 amino acids. The germline CDR1 and CDR2 sequences are GTSNPN and SVGIG (reference sequence). CDR3 region: CAWSYRGYTEAFF. CDR3 nucleotide sequence: TGTGCCTGGAGTTACAGGGGCTACACTGAAGCTTTCTTT.

The chain joins TRBV30 to TRBJ1-4; D is unresolved. V lost 7 bases, J lost 7 bases, and 28 bases lay in between. CDR3 length: 17 residues. Germline V gene lookup returns CDR1 GTSNPN and CDR2 SVGIG (reference sequence). The DNA for the CDR3 is TGTGCCTCCTCTAGACATATCGTGCCGTCCCGGAGTGAAAAACTGTTTTTT. Translating gives CASSRHIVPSRSEKLFF.

This clone was seen a few times. The rearrangement links TRBV20-1 to TRBJ1-2; D unclear. The CDR3 covers 10 residues. The V gene's germline CDR1 is DFQATT and CDR2 SNEGSKA (reference sequence). CDR3 sequence reads: CSQIREGYTF. CDR3 coding DNA: TGCAGCCAAATTAGGGAGGGCTACACCTTC.

Regarding this clone: The same CDR3 can be traced to other DNA sequences in this sample. The CDR3 DNA follows: TGTGCCTGGAAAGGGACAGGGACAGATACGCAGTATTTT. It is translated as CAWKGTGTDTQYF. The chain joins TRBV30 to TRBJ2-3; 9 bases agree with TRBD1. Germline lookup yields CDR1 GTSNPN and CDR2 SVGIG (reference sequence). The CDR3 sequence is 13 residues long. V gave up 4 bases and J gave up 3 bases; unmatched junction bases: 2. Drawing the rest from reference TRBV30 and TRBJ2-3, the complete variable domain is SQTIHQWPATLVQPVGSPLSLECTVEGTSNPNLYWYRQAAGRGLQLLFYSVGIGQISSEVPQNLSASRPQDRQFILSSKKLLLSDSGFYLCAWKGTGTDTQYFGPGTRLTVL.

This chain links TRBV2 with TRBJ1-2; 7 nucleotides match TRBD1. Per germline, CDR1 SNHLY and CDR2 FYNNEI. Trimming removed 5 bases from V and 8 bases from J; junction bases left unmatched: 8. This CDR3 has 13 residues. The CDR3 loop reads CASSLTGAMGYTF. The CDR3 nucleotides read TGTGCCAGCAGTTTAACAGGGGCGATGGGCTACACCTTC.

This clone has just a few counts. The chain links TRBV5-4 to TRBJ2-1; D remains ambiguous. Germline CDR1 reads SGHNT; CDR2 reads YYREEE (reference sequence). The CDR3 loop spans 13 amino acids. Trimming removed 0 bases at V and 3 bases at J, with 4 bases between. CDR3 sequence: CASSLAIYNEQFF. The CDR3 DNA sequence: TGTGCCAGCAGCTTGGCCATCTACAATGAGCAGTTCTTC.

This clone was seen a few times. V is TRBV7-9 and J is TRBJ2-2, with D unclear. V lost 4 bases and J lost 1, with 13 bases in between. This CDR3 comprises 16 residues. CDR1 is SEHNR and CDR2 is FQNEAQ in the germline V gene (reference sequence). The CDR3 DNA sequence: TGTGCCAGCAGCTACGACCCGAACTTGAACACCGGGGAGCTGTTTTTT. Its protein product is CASSYDPNLNTGELFF.

V is TRBV5-4 and J is TRBJ2-5; D might be TRBD1 (6 bases). The CDR3 has 15 amino acids. V shed 3 bases and J shed 2 bases, with 14 bases lying between them. The germline gives CDR1 SGHNT, CDR2 YYREEE (reference sequence). In nucleotides, the CDR3 is TGTGCCAGCAGCTCCTTACAGGGAATACAAGAGACCCAGTACTTC. Translating gives CASSSLQGIQETQYF. The full variable domain, its missing parts supplied by reference TRBV5-4 and TRBJ2-5, is ETGVTQSPTHLIKTRGQQVTLRCSSQSGHNTVSWYQQALGQGPQFIFQYYREEENGRGNFPPRFSGLQFPNYSSELNVNALELDDSALYLCASSSLQGIQETQYFGPGTRLLVL.